This T cell receptor (beta chain) was captured by sequencing in a study of spatial heterogeneity in lung cancer. TCRdb re-derived calls from the 5' RACE reads in MiXCR, one entry per CDR3 protein. This sample carries 35,000 to 45,000 distinct CDR3 sequences, approximately 5.2% of them seen once, and the ten largest clones take roughly 25%. Time point indicated: sample taken at primary tumor resection. The authors sequenced whole RNA from tumor, nontumor lung or frozen PBMC without sorting. There are many counts of this clonotype. CDR3 length: 15 amino acids. V was cut by 7 bases and J by 0 bases, with 12 bases left in between.

This chain links TRBV12-3 or TRBV12-4 with TRBJ1-4; weak D call: TRBD1 (6 bases). Sample: PBMCs, taken at surgery. The sequence came from a female donor with early-stage non-small cell lung cancer. The CDR3 nucleotides read TGTGCCAGCACAACAGGGATTGCAACTAATGAAAAACTGTTTTTT. It yields the protein CASTTGIATNEKLFF.